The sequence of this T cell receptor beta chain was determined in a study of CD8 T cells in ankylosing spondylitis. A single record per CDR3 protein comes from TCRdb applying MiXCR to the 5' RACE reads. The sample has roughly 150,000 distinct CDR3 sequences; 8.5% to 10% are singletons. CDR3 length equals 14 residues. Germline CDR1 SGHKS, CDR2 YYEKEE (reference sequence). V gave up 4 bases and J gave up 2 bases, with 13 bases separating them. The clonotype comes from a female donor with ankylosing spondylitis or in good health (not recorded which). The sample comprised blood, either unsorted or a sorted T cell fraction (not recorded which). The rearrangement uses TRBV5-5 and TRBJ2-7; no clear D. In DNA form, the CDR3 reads TGTGCCAGCAGCCCCGGATTTACTACCTACGAGCAGTACTTC. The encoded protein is CASSPGFTTYEQYF.